This TCR beta chain was observed in a study of T cells after yellow fever vaccination. Whole-study findings and limits: Clones from primary vaccination mostly reappeared after the booster (roughly 97% CD4, less than 90% CD8).

The CDR3 totals 16 residues. V dropped 2 bases and J dropped 10; count of bases not matched to a gene: 9. Germline V gene sequence: CDR1 SEHNR, CDR2 FQNEAQ (reference sequence). This clonotype has at least ten counts. Its antigen remains unidentified. One entry per CDR3 protein, called by TCRdb with MiXCR from the 5' RACE reads. The sample has about 340,000 distinct CDR3 sequences, roughly 9.4% seen once. This receptor was obtained from a young man who received the YFV17D yellow fever vaccine. V usage is TRBV7-9 and J usage is TRBJ2-1; 12 bases map to TRBD2. The material sequenced was PBMCs, taken on the day of the first yellow fever vaccination. The CDR3 reads CASSLSPRTSGDEQFF. The CDR3 bases are TGTGCCAGCAGCTTATCTCCGCGGACTAGCGGGGACGAGCAGTTCTTC.